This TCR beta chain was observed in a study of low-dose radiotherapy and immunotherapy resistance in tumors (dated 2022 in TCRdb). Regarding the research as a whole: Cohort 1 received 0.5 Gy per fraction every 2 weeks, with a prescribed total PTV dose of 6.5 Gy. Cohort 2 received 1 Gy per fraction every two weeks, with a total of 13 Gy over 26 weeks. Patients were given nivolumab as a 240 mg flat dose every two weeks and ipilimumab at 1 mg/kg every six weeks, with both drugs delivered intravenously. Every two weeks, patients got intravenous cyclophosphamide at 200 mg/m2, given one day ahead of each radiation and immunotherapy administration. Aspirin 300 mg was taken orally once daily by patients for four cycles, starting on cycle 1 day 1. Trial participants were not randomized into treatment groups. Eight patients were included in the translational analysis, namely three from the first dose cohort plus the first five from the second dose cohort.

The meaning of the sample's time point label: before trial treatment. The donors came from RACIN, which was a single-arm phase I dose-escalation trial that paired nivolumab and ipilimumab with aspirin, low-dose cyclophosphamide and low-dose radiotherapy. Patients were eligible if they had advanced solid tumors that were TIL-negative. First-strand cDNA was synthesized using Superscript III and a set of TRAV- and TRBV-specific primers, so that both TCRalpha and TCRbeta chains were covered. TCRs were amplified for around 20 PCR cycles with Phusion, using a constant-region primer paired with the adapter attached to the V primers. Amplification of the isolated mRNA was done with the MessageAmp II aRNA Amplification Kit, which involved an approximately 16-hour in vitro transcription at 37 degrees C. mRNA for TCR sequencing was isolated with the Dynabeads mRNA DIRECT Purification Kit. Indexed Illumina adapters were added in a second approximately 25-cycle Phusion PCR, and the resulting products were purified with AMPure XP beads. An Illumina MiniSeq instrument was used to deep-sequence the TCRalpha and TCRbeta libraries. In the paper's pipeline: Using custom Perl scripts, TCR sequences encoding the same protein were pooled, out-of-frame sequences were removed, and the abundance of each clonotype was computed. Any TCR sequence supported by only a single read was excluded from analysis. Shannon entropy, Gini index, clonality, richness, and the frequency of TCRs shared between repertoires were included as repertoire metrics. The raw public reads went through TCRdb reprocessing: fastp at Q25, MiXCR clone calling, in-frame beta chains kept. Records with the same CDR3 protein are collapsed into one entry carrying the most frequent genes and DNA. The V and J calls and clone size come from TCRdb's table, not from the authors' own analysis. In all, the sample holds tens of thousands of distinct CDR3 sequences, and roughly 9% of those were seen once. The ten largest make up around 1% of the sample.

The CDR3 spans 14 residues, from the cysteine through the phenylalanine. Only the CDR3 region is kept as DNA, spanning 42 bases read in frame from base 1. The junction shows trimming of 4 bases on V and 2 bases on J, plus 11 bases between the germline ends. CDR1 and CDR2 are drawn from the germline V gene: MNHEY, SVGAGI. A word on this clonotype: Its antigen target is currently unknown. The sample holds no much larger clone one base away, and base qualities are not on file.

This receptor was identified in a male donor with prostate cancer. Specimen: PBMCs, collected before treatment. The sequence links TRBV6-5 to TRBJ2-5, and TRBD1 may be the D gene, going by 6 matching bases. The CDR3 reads CASSWTVKQETQYF. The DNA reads TGTGCCAGCAGTTGGACAGTTAAGCAAGAGACCCAGTACTTC.